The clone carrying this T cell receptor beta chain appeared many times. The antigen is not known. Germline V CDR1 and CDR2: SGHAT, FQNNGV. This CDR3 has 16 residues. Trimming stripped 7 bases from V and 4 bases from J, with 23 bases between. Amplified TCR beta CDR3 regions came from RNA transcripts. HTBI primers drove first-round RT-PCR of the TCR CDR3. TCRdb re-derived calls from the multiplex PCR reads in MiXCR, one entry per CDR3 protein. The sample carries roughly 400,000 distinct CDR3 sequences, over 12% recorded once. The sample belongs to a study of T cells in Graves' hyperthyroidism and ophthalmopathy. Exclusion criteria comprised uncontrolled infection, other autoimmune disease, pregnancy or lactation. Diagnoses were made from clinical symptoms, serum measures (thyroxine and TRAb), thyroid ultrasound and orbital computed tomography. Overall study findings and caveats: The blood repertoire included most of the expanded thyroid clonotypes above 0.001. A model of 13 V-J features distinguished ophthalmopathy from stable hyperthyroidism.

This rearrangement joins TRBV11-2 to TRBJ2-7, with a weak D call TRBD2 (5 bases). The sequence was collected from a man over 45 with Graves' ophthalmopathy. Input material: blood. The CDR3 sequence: CASTPADFPYLYEQYF. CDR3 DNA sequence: TGTGCCAGCACGCCAGCGGACTTCCCTTACCTGTACGAGCAGTACTTC.